One and the same sample provided the 27 T cell receptor beta chains below, sequenced in a study of neurological immune-mediated disorders. TCRdb passed the 5' RACE reads through MiXCR, listing each CDR3 protein once. The table records nearly 45,000 distinct CDR3 sequences, roughly 13% of them present only once. The sample was PBMCs. Receptors were obtained from a female donor in good health.

Points on this clonotype: A much larger clone differs from this one at a single base, so this may be a read error. This rearrangement joins TRBV5-1 to TRBJ2-7; TRBD1 aligns across 12 bases. V was clipped by 5 bases and J by 5 bases; unmatched bases: 5. Germline V gene lookup returns CDR1 SGHRS and CDR2 YFSETQ. CDR3 length: 14 amino acids. CDR3 sequence: CASRQGTGGDEQYF. The CDR3, as DNA: TGCGCCAGCAGGCAAGGGACAGGGGGCGACGAGCAGTACTTC.

This clonotype was observed many times. The gene calls are TRBV27 and TRBJ2-7, with D perhaps matching TRBD1 or TRBD2 (5 bases each). V lost 2 bases to trimming and J lost 6 bases, with 8 bases between them. The CDR3 has 12 residues. Per germline, CDR1 MNHEY and CDR2 SMNVEV (reference sequence). The CDR3 bases are TGTGCCAGCAGTTTAGTTGGGGGCGAGCAGTACTTC. Protein: CASSLVGGEQYF.

This clonotype was observed at least ten times. The chain couples TRBV18 to TRBJ1-2; D not resolved. Germline CDR1 is KGHSH and CDR2 is LQKENI. This CDR3 region has 13 residues. The ends were cut back, 2 bases at V and 2 bases at J, with 6 bases in the middle. CDR3 region: CASSPADNYGYTF. CDR3 sequence (DNA): TGTGCCAGCTCACCAGCGGACAACTATGGCTACACCTTC.

The J gene is TRBJ2-5, the V gene TRBV9; TRBD2 aligns across 8 bases. With 3 bases clipped from V and 3 bases from J, the junction kept 7 bases outside the gene matches. There are 15 residues in the CDR3. CDR1 is SGDLS, CDR2 YYNGEE, per germline. In nucleotides, the CDR3 is TGTGCCAGCAGCGACTCGACTAGCGCCAAAGAGACCCAGTACTTC. Its protein is CASSDSTSAKETQYF.

This clonotype was detected ten times or more. The chain recombines TRBV7-9 with TRBJ2-5; 12 nucleotides align to TRBD2. Losses at the gene ends were 3 bases for V and 2 bases for J; bases not matched to a gene: 4. CDR3 length: 16 amino acids. The germline gives CDR1 SEHNR, CDR2 FQNEAQ (reference sequence). DNA for the CDR3: TGTGCCAGCAGCTTTCTAGCGGGGGGGCCTCAAGAGACCCAGTACTTC. Translating it yields CASSFLAGGPQETQYF.

The table lists this clonotype with many counts. The genes are TRBV11-2 and TRBJ2-3, with TRBD2 matching over 8 bases. CDR3 size: 15 residues. Germline assignment: CDR1 SGHAT and CDR2 FQNNGV. The V segment lost 5 bases and the J segment 1 base; nucleotides outside the gene matches: 5. CDR3 sequence reads: CASSHGRGGTDTQYF. The CDR3 nucleotides are TGTGCCAGCAGCCACGGGAGGGGGGGCACAGATACGCAGTATTTT.

Regarding this clonotype: This may be a read error: a much more frequent sequence differs by one nucleotide. The chain combines TRBV20-1 with TRBJ2-7; 13 nucleotides line up with TRBD2. Looked up from germline, CDR1 is DFQATT and CDR2 is SNEGSKA (reference sequence). Trimming cost V 4 bases and J 1 base; bases outside gene matches: 4. CDR3 length: 15 amino acids. CDR3: CSAMQGLAGSYEQYF. The CDR3 DNA sequence: TGCAGTGCTATGCAGGGACTAGCGGGGTCCTACGAGCAGTACTTC.

This clonotype was counted at least ten times. This chain uses TRBV2 with TRBJ1-2; 8 bases map to TRBD1. V lost 6 bases and J lost 7; bases outside the gene matches: 7. In germline, CDR1 is SNHLY, CDR2 FYNNEI. There are 13 residues in the CDR3. CDR3 coding DNA: TGTGCCAGCAGGGACAGGGATGTCGGTGGCTACACCTTC. Translated: CASRDRDVGGYTF.

This clonotype was recorded many times. The chain recombines TRBV27 with TRBJ1-4; 7 positions match TRBD1. Germline V gives CDR1 MNHEY, CDR2 SMNVEV (reference sequence). The CDR3 extends over 14 amino acids. J was trimmed by 6 bases and V by 5 bases; bases with no gene match: 6. The CDR3 coding sequence is TGTGCCAGCAGTAGGCCAGGGGGGGATGAAAAACTGTTTTTT. Translation: CASSRPGGDEKLFF.

The V call is TRBV2, the J call TRBJ2-3, with 11 bases lining up with TRBD1. This CDR3 has 15 residues. Germline V gene lookup returns CDR1 SNHLY and CDR2 FYNNEI. Trimming removed 5 bases from V and 4 bases from J; junction bases left unmatched: 5. The CDR3 nucleotides read TGTGCCAGCAGTACCGGGACAGGGGGGGCAGATACGCAGTATTTT. It encodes CASSTGTGGADTQYF.

In regard to this clonotype: At one end, the junction sequence differs from germline, possibly due to a read error. J is TRBJ2-5 and V is TRBV5-1; D is possibly TRBD1 or TRBD2 (5 bases each). The CDR3 length is 14 residues. Germline V lookup: CDR1 SGHRS, CDR2 YFSETQ. The CDR3 sequence is CASSPPGTQETKYF. DNA for the CDR3: TGCGCCAGCAGCCCACCAGGGACCCAAGAGACCAAGTACTTC.

This clonotype has ten or more counts. The gene calls are TRBV12-3 or TRBV12-4 and TRBJ1-2; the D gene is possibly TRBD1 (6 bases). Trimming left V 10 bases short and J 2 bases short, with 17 bases between. This CDR3 contains 14 residues. The CDR3 DNA reads TGTGCCACCTTACTCGAGGGGGGAAACTATGGCTACACCTTC. Translated, it gives CATLLEGGNYGYTF.

In this sample, this clonotype turned up many times. This sequence joins TRBV5-1 and TRBJ2-1; 15 bases agree with TRBD2. Germline CDR1 is SGHRS and CDR2 is YFSETQ. This CDR3 is built from 16 residues. V gave up 1 base and J gave up 7 bases; unmatched junction bases: 3. For the CDR3, the DNA is TGCGCCAGCAGCTTGAGCGGACTAGCGGGAGGGAATGAGCAGTTCTTC. Protein sequence: CASSLSGLAGGNEQFF.

V and J are TRBV10-3 and TRBJ2-3; D is unclear. CDR1 ENHRY and CDR2 SYGVKD come from the germline V gene. This CDR3 region has 14 residues. The V end was cut by 6 bases, the J end by 0 bases, with 10 bases between. The CDR3 spells CAIRPGASTDTQYF. CDR3 in DNA: TGTGCCATCAGGCCGGGTGCGAGCACAGATACGCAGTATTTT.

This clonotype showed up many times. J is TRBJ1-5 and V is TRBV12-3 or TRBV12-4, with TRBD1 matching over 7 bases. CDR3 size: 13 residues. V lost 5 bases to trimming and J lost 6 bases; unmatched junction nucleotides: 4. The CDR3 coding sequence is TGTGCCAGCAGTCCGAGACAGGGTCAGCCCCAGCATTTT. It is translated as CASSPRQGQPQHF.

This clonotype was counted at least ten times. The rearrangement joins TRBV25-1 to TRBJ1-6; D might be TRBD1 (5 bases). Trimming left V 7 bases short and J 10 bases short, with 17 bases between. The CDR3 runs to 14 residues. CDR1 is MGHDK and CDR2 is SYGVNS in the germline V gene. CDR3 loop: CASIPQGGRSPLHF. Written as DNA, the CDR3 is TGTGCCAGCATACCTCAGGGAGGACGGTCACCCCTCCACTTT.

Of note for this clonotype: A much larger clone differs from this one at a single base, so this may be a read error. This chain uses TRBV28 with TRBJ2-7; 8 bases line up with TRBD2. CDR3 length equals 15 residues. V trimming: 4 bases; J trimming: 7 bases; junction bases outside the gene matches: 12. Germline V gives CDR1 MDHEN, CDR2 SYDVKM. CDR3 loop: CASSSTSVFLWEQYF. CDR3 bases: TGTGCCAGCAGTTCGACTAGCGTGTTCCTTTGGGAGCAGTACTTC.

At least ten counts were recorded for this clonotype. V and J are TRBV9 and TRBJ2-1; 10 bases line up with TRBD2. The trim removed 0 bases at V and 10 bases at J, leaving 7 bases unmatched. The CDR3 totals 15 residues. The V gene's germline CDR1 is SGDLS and CDR2 YYNGEE. Here the CDR3 DNA reads TGTGCCAGCAGCGTAGGCGCTAGCGGGAGTAACGAGCAGTTCTTC. Translating gives CASSVGASGSNEQFF.

This clonotype was counted many times. This rearrangement joins TRBV7-9 to TRBJ2-3, with TRBD2 identical over 7 bases. Trimming at V came to 5 bases and at J to 1 base, leaving 9 bases not matched to a gene. CDR1 and CDR2 (germline): SEHNR, FQNEAQ (reference sequence). The CDR3 covers 16 residues. CDR3: CASSPVRGLGTDTQYF. DNA of the CDR3: TGTGCCAGCAGCCCGGTGCGGGGGTTGGGCACAGATACGCAGTATTTT.

To note about this clonotype: A single base separates this from a much larger clone, so it may be a read error. The V gene is TRBV4-1, the J gene TRBJ2-1; either TRBD1 or TRBD2 may fit D (6 bases each). Per germline, CDR1 MGHRA and CDR2 YSYEKL. The CDR3 is made up of 16 amino acids. Between the trimmed V and J ends, which lost 1 base and 1 base, there was a span of 11 bases. This chain's CDR3 is CASSQVGGISYNEQFF. CDR3 nucleotide sequence: TGCGCCAGCAGCCAAGTGGGGGGCATATCCTACAATGAGCAGTTCTTC.

The sample holds many counts of this clonotype. This chain connects TRBV3-1 to TRBJ1-6; no definite D call. Germline assignment: CDR1 LGHDT and CDR2 YNNKEL (reference sequence). Trimming pared 4 bases from V and 6 bases from J, leaving 13 bases between. The CDR3 covers 15 residues. CDR3 nucleotide sequence: TGTGCCAGCAGCCCGAGGTCGGCTGCTAATTCACCCCTCCACTTT. As protein: CASSPRSAANSPLHF.

This clonotype was recorded many times. The rearrangement links TRBV20-1 to TRBJ1-4; unclear D gene. Germline CDR1 and CDR2: DFQATT and SNEGSKA (reference sequence). Deletions cut 6 bases from V and 6 bases from J, with 20 bases between. The CDR3 is made up of 15 amino acids. The CDR3 protein is CSAPSQNTRDEKLFF. The DNA of the CDR3 is TGCAGTGCGCCTTCCCAGAATACCCGCGATGAAAAACTGTTTTTT.

In its sample, this clonotype was seen many times. The chain uses TRBV20-1 and TRBJ1-1; D gene ambiguous. From germline, CDR1 is DFQATT and CDR2 SNEGSKA (reference sequence). The ends were cut back, 6 bases at V and 1 base at J, with 9 bases in the middle. This CDR3 contains 12 residues. The CDR3 region is CSAPLANTEAFF. In nucleotides, the CDR3 is TGCAGTGCCCCCCTGGCGAACACTGAAGCTTTCTTT.

This clonotype was observed many times. The chain carries TRBV7-9 and TRBJ2-1; 9 bases are shared with TRBD2. The CDR3 loop spans 15 amino acids. The germline V gene has CDR1 SEHNR and CDR2 FQNEAQ (reference sequence). J lost 9 bases, V lost 5 bases, and 11 bases had no gene match. The CDR3 bases are TGTGCCAGCAGCGCCCCGCGCGGGGGGGGGAGTGAGCAGTTCTTC. Residues: CASSAPRGGGSEQFF.

This clonotype has a count of ten or more. J is TRBJ2-3 and V is TRBV3-1, with 12 positions matching TRBD1. Losses at the gene ends were 3 bases for V and 2 bases for J; bases not matched to a gene: 3. CDR1 and CDR2 from the germline V gene are LGHDT and YNNKEL (reference sequence). This CDR3 has 16 amino acids. The CDR3 DNA follows: TGTGCCAGCAGCCACGGGACAGGGGGCCCCACAGATACGCAGTATTTT. Translation gives CASSHGTGGPTDTQYF.

Many counts were recorded for this clonotype. The genes are TRBV9 and TRBJ1-3, with 7 bases fitting TRBD1. V was clipped by 0 bases and J by 1 base; unmatched bases: 7. Germline loops: CDR1 SGDLS, CDR2 YYNGEE. This CDR3 is built from 17 residues. CDR3 sequence (DNA): TGTGCCAGCAGCGTAGGTGCCAGGGGGTGGTCTGGAAACACCATATATTTT. This codes for CASSVGARGWSGNTIYF. The full variable domain, rest sourced from reference TRBV9 and TRBJ1-3, is DSGVTQTPKHLITATGQRVTLRCSPRSGDLSVYWYQQSLDQGLQFLIQYYNGEERAKGNILERFSAQQFPDLHSELNLSSLELGDSALYFCASSVGARGWSGNTIYFGEGSWLTVV.

The V call is TRBV6-5, the J call TRBJ2-4, with D possibly called TRBD1 or TRBD2 (5 bases each). Germline CDR1 MNHEY, CDR2 SVGAGI. The CDR3 length is 16 residues. V dropped 7 bases and J dropped 2 bases, with 18 bases sitting between them. The CDR3, as DNA: TGTGCCAGCATTCCCCTCTCAGGGAGAACCAAAAACATTCAGTACTTC. As protein: CASIPLSGRTKNIQYF.